Shown below are 3 T cell receptor beta chains from a single sample sequenced in a study of cytomegalovirus exposure and HLA in healthy donors. PCR used 60 Vbeta primers and 13 Jbeta primers. The method was immunoSEQ multiplex PCR; TCRdb's version includes in-frame clones alone and lacks a portion of them. The sample yields roughly 100,000 clones, 75% to 85% seen once. The sequencing input was PBMCs. These receptors were taken from a man aged 25-45 years in good health and CMV-seropositive.

This clone was picked up a small number of times. V is TRBV28 and J is TRBJ2-1; 10 bases map to TRBD2. J lost 0 bases, V lost 8 bases, and 7 bases had no gene match. Germline values: CDR1 MDHEN, CDR2 SYDVKM. The CDR3 spans 16 residues. The CDR3 region is CASLASGSVSYNEQFF. The CDR3 region has the DNA TGTGCCAGCCTGGCTAGCGGGAGTGTCTCCTACAATGAGCAGTTCTTC.

The rearrangement uses TRBV2 and TRBJ2-3; 9 nucleotides line up with TRBD1. V shed 5 bases and J 2 bases; nucleotides not matched to a gene: 5. The length of the CDR3 is 15 residues. Germline V gene sequence: CDR1 SNHLY, CDR2 FYNNEI. CDR3 nucleotides: TGTGCCAGCAGTTCGGGACAGGGAAACACAGATACGCAGTATTTT. It yields the protein CASSSGQGNTDTQYF.

Concerning this clone itself: A junction boundary mismatches the germline segment, possibly from a read error. The J gene is TRBJ1-6, the V gene TRBV10-3; D is undetermined. Looked up from germline, CDR1 is ENHRY and CDR2 is SYGVKD. The CDR3 spans 13 residues. The CDR3 DNA follows: TGTGCCATCAGTGAGTATACAATCCAAAATCTGGACTTT. As protein: CAISEYTIQNLDF.